This TCR beta chain was found in a study of neurological immune-mediated disorders (dated by TCRdb to between 2018 and 2020). As for the study more broadly: Using UMI-based sequencing, the study compared peripheral blood TCR-beta repertoires from patients with HTLV-I-associated myelopathy (HAM/TSP), patients with multiple sclerosis, and healthy controls. The 90 to 120 TCR-beta libraries covered PBMC samples along with longitudinal samples, technical triplicates, and paired sorted CD4+ and CD8+ T-cell subsets. The cohort was made up of 60 to 75 subjects, consisting of about 14 HAM/TSP patients, around 35 multiple sclerosis patients and around 20 healthy controls. General study outcomes and caveats: No identical CDR3 amino acid sequences were found to be shared among expanded clones across subjects, suggesting that TCR-beta repertoires were private in all groups. TCR clonal expansion was greatest in HAM/TSP patients and smallest in MS patients, who ranked below even healthy controls.

This clonotype was counted at least ten times. Its specific antigen is unknown. Base qualities are not recorded, but no much larger clone differs from it by a single base. The CDR3 contains 16 residues, cysteine and phenylalanine counted. The sequence is cut down to CDR3 DNA, 48 bases in frame from base 1. The germline V gene provides CDR1 MNHEY and CDR2 SVGAGI. V trim: 2 bases; J trim: 4 bases; unmatched bases: 10. Healthy controls were blood bank volunteers in Maryland, USA. Unsorted PBMC libraries were generated from 2 million PBMCs stored in RNAlater at -80 °C until RNA extraction. Peripheral blood was subjected to Ficoll-Hypaque density gradient centrifugation to isolate PBMCs, which were then cryopreserved in liquid nitrogen. To synthesize cDNA, template-switch 5'RACE was performed with a primer carrying a 10-nucleotide random unique molecular identifier so that each TCR transcript was tagged. Over 200 million TCR-beta sequences, covering 15-18 subjects, were produced in each sequencing run. The RNeasy kit was used for extraction of total RNA. The KAPA Real-time Library Amplification kit was used to amplify TCR-beta VDJ regions with primers targeting the TCR constant region and the 5'RACE anchor. Sample indexes and Illumina adaptors were added in a first PCR, after which library yield was increased in a second PCR. After Ampure bead purification, the roughly 650 bp TCR product was size-selected on a 2% E-gel SizeSelection system. Before pooling, library quality was assessed on a Bioanalyzer, concentration was determined with Qubit, and library quantification was performed with the Kapa Library Quantification kit. An Illumina HiSeq 2500 was used to sequence the libraries paired-end at 2 x 150 bp. To increase sequence diversity, roughly 24-32% phiX was spiked into each library pool. In the paper's pipeline: Quality-filtered reads were processed with the UMI-based MiGEC pipeline, which removed over 75% of raw TCR sequences during error correction. IMGT germline references were used for alignment of VDJ genes, and clonotypes were defined by a unique CDR3 amino acid sequence together with V-J genes. Clonal expansion, Shannon diversity and CDR3 relatedness (CalcPairwiseDistances, ClusterSamples) were evaluated with VDJtools, and phylogenetic trees were built with CLCbio workbench. A clone was classed as expanded if it had 8 or more unique UMIs, a cutoff based on coefficient-of-variation modelling across technical triplicates. The public reads were reprocessed in TCRdb via fastp at Q25 and MiXCR, keeping in-frame beta chains. Rows matching on CDR3 protein sequence are summarized as one entry with the most common DNA and genes. The V and J calls shown here were made by TCRdb, not taken from the authors' results. This sample comprises around 40,000 distinct CDR3 sequences, about 12% of them detected only once. Of the sample, around 1.3% is held by the ten largest clones.

The chain was built from TRBV6-5 and TRBJ1-2; 7 middle bases align to TRBD1. This clonotype was sampled from a female donor in good health. Material: PBMCs. The CDR3 reads as follows: CASSYRGQGDPYGYTF. The DNA sequence follows: TGTGCCAGCAGTTACAGGGGGCAGGGAGATCCCTATGGCTACACCTTC.